This TCR beta chain was obtained from a study of CD8+CD57+ T cells in acquired aplastic anemia. In the study overall: Sorting CD4+ and CD8+ cells gave DNA averaging approximately 3 ug.

Notes on the study in general: CD8+ Simpson's diversity in patients was not significantly different from that in controls.

Trimming shortened V by 3 bases and J by 3 bases, and 8 bases separated the two germline ends. CDR1 and CDR2 from the germline V gene are SEHNR and FQNEAQ (reference sequence). This CDR3 comprises 13 residues. According to the study, genomic DNA was the template for TCR beta VDJ and CDR3 profiling. TCRdb passed the reads through MiXCR, listing each CDR3 protein once. The sample carries 450,000 to 600,000 distinct CDR3 sequences, around 32% recorded once. In patients chosen for sequencing, flow cytometry had shown CD8+CD57+ cell expansion. Patients had received no therapy at the time of blood sampling. Comments on this clonotype: The antigen is unknown. This may come from a read error, since a much larger clone is one base off.

V gene TRBV7-9 combines with J gene TRBJ1-1, with D perhaps TRBD1 (5 bases). This TCR was recovered from a human donor with aplastic anemia. Sequences were obtained from sorted CD4+, CD8+, or CD8+CD57+ T cells (not recorded which) from PBMCs. This chain's CDR3 is CASSLAGHTEAFF. CDR3 DNA sequence: TGTGCCAGCAGCTTGGCAGGGCACACTGAAGCTTTCTTT.